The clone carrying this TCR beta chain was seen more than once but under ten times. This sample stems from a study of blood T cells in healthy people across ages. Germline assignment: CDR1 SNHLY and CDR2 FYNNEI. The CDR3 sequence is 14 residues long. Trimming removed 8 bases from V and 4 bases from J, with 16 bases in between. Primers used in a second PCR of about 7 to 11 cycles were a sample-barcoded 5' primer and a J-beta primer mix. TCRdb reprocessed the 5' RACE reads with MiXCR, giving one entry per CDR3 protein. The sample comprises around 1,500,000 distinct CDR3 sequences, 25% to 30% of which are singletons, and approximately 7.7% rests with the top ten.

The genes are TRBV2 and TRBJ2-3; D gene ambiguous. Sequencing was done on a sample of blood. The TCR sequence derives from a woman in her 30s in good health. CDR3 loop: CASQKAKRADTQYF. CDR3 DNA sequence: TGTGCCAGCCAGAAAGCGAAGAGAGCAGATACGCAGTATTTT. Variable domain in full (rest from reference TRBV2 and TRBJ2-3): EPEVTQTPSHQVTQMGQEVILRCVPISNHLYFYWYRQILGQKVEFLVSFYNNEISEKSEIFDDQFSVERPDGSNFTLKIRSTKLEDSAMYFCASQKAKRADTQYFGPGTRLTVL.